The rows below give T cell receptor beta chains drawn from one sample of a study of cytomegalovirus exposure and HLA in healthy donors. TCRdb keeps only in-frame clones here, not all; method: immunoSEQ multiplex PCR. The sample consists of about 160,000 clones, more than 75% of them appearing once. Sequencing was performed on PBMCs. Every receptor here comes from a human donor in good health. Both conserved end residues are part of each CDR3. A D gene is named only where the DNA matches it firmly. Clone sizes are given selectively: once, few, many, or a class where the clone is expanded.

>NA|TRBV19|NA|TRBJ1-2
TGTGCCAGTAGTATCCTTTCGACAAGGTGGGGCTACACCTTC
CASSILSTRWGYTF
>NA|TRBV27|TRBD1|TRBJ2-7
TGTGCCAGCAGTCTGGGACAGGGGACCTACGAGCAGTACTTC
CASSLGQGTYEQYF
>NA|TRBV2|TRBD1|TRBJ2-1
TGTGCCAGCAGTGTCGACAGGGAACCTGAGCAGTTCTTC
CASSVDREPEQFF
>NA|TRBV6-1|NA|TRBJ1-5
TGTGCCAGCAGTGACGGACAGCGAGCAATCAATCAGCCCCAGCATTTT
CASSDGQRAINQPQHF
>NA|TRBV5-8|NA|TRBJ2-1
TGTGCCAGCAGCTTAAACGGGAGAACGTACAATGAGCAGTTCTTC
CASSLNGRTYNEQFF
>NA|TRBV28|TRBD1|TRBJ2-3
TGTGCCAGCAGTTTGGACCTGACAGGGGGCAACACAGATACGCAGTATTTT
CASSLDLTGGNTDTQYF
>NA|TRBV5-1|NA|TRBJ1-3
TGCGCCAGCAGCCCGTCGACAGTCGGAAACACCATATATTTT
CASSPSTVGNTIYF
>NA|TRBV7-6|TRBD2|TRBJ2-7
TGTGCCAGCAGCTTAGGCGGGGGGTTATACGAGCAGTACTTC
CASSLGGGLYEQYF
>NA|TRBV29-1|NA|TRBJ1-1
TGCAGCGTTGCATCCGACAGCTACACTGAAGCTTTCTTT
CSVASDSYTEAFF
>NA|TRBV6-5|NA|TRBJ1-1
TGTGCCAGCAGTGCGACCGGGATATTGAACACTGAAGCTTTCTTT
CASSATGILNTEAFF
>NA|TRBV7-8|TRBD2|TRBJ2-7
TGTGCCAGCAGCTTAGGTCCTAGCGGGGAGGCCTACGAGCAGTACTTC
CASSLGPSGEAYEQYF
>NA|TRBV7-9|TRBD1|TRBJ2-5
TGTGCCAGCAGCTCGACAGGGCATCAAGAGACCCAGTACTTC
CASSSTGHQETQYF
>once|TRBV6-6|TRBD1|TRBJ1-5
TGTGCCAGCAAAGATGACAGGGTCGGCAATCAGCCCCAGCATTTT
CASKDDRVGNQPQHF
>NA|TRBV5-1|NA|TRBJ2-7
TGCGCCAGCAGCTTGGTAGCGACCGCCGGCGGTGGCGAGCAGTACTTC
CASSLVATAGGGEQYF
>NA|TRBV5-4|TRBD2|TRBJ2-1
TGTGCCAGCAGCTTGAGGGTCCTAGCGGGGGGCTACAATGAGCAGTTCTTC
CASSLRVLAGGYNEQFF
>NA|TRBV27|TRBD2|TRBJ2-7
TGTGCCAGCAGACTAGCGGGAGACCCTTCCTACGAGCAGTACTTC
CASRLAGDPSYEQYF
>NA|TRBV5-4|NA|TRBJ2-1
TGTGCCAGCAGCTTAGGGACGGTTGTTAGCGGAAACAATGAGCAGTTCTTC
CASSLGTVVSGNNEQFF
>NA|TRBV30|NA|TRBJ1-2
NA
CAWSPFGTGATGTF
>NA|TRBV30|NA|TRBJ2-1
TGTGCCTGGAGTAGTAGCTCGGTTAACAATGAGCAGTTCTTC
CAWSSSSVNNEQFF
>NA|TRBV19|NA|TRBJ1-2
TGTGCCAGTAGTGGGCCAGGGAACTATGGCTACACCTTC
CASSGPGNYGYTF
>NA|TRBV6-6|NA|TRBJ1-1
TGTGCCAGCAGTTATCAGCGGGCCATGAACACTGAAGCTTTCTTT
CASSYQRAMNTEAFF
>NA|TRBV5-4|NA|TRBJ1-1
TGTGCCAGCAGCTCCGACAGGAATCAAGCTTTCTTT
CASSSDRNQAFF
>NA|TRBV5-8|NA|TRBJ2-4
TGTGCCAGCAGCTTGGGACCCTCCGGGGTCATTCAGTACTTC
CASSLGPSGVIQYF
>NA|TRBV30|NA|TRBJ1-2
TGTGCCTGGAGTCTATTTCGACAGCTTAGTAACGGCTACACCTTC
CAWSLFRQLSNGYTF
>NA|TRBV18|TRBD1|TRBJ2-1
TGTGCCAGCTTAACACCGCTGGGCACAGGGGAGTTTGGCTCCTACAATGAGCAGTTCTTC
CASLTPLGTGEFGSYNEQFF
>NA|TRBV19|TRBD2|TRBJ2-1
TGTGCCAGTATGGGGGGGAGTAGTGGTAATGAGCAGTTCTTC
CASMGGSSGNEQFF
>NA|TRBV7-9|NA|TRBJ2-5
TGTGCCAGCAGCTTCAGGGGACGGATAGAGACCCAGTACTTC
CASSFRGRIETQYF
>NA|TRBV27|NA|TRBJ2-7
NA
CASSFGPGTYEQYF
>once|TRBV19|NA|TRBJ1-4
TGTGCCAGTAGGGACAGCGGATCAACTAATGAAAAACTGTTTTTT
CASRDSGSTNEKLFF
>NA|TRBV4-1|NA|TRBJ1-1
TGCGCCAGCAGCCCCGGACAGCCCACTGAAGCTTTCTTT
CASSPGQPTEAFF
>NA|TRBV4-2|NA|TRBJ2-5
TGTGCCAGCAGCCAAGATCTCGGGGGCCAAGAGACCCAGTACTTC
CASSQDLGGQETQYF
>once|TRBV4-1|NA|TRBJ2-7
TGCGCCAGCAGCCATACGGACAGCTCCTACGAGCAGTACTTC
CASSHTDSSYEQYF
>NA|TRBV7-2|NA|TRBJ1-1
TGTGCCAGCAGCTTAGCTCTCGGGGGGTCATACACTGAAGCTTTCTTT
CASSLALGGSYTEAFF
>NA|TRBV20-1|NA|TRBJ2-5
TGCAGTGGTTTCCGGGAGACCCAGTACTTC
CSGFRETQYF
>few|TRBV6-5|NA|TRBJ1-1
TGTGCCACCCTCTCGGGACATTGGAACACTGAAGCTTTCTTT
CATLSGHWNTEAFF
>NA|TRBV30|NA|TRBJ1-2
TGTGCCTGGAGTAGGCCAGGACAAGGCTATGGCTACACCTTC
CAWSRPGQGYGYTF
>NA|TRBV13|NA|TRBJ2-1
TGTGCCAGCAGCTTCACCCCTAGCGCCAGCTACAATGAGCAGTTCTTC
CASSFTPSASYNEQFF
>NA|TRBV6-6|NA|TRBJ2-4
TGTGCCAGCAGCCCCGGACAGCACATTCAGTACTTC
CASSPGQHIQYF
>NA|TRBV4-2|TRBD2|TRBJ2-7
TGTGCCAGCAGCCTCACGGTAACGGGAGCGGGATCTTCCTACGAGCAGTACTTC
CASSLTVTGAGSSYEQYF
>NA|TRBV27|NA|TRBJ2-1
TGTGCCAGCAGTCCCAATAGAGGTGAGCAGTTCTTC
CASSPNRGEQFF
>NA|TRBV7-9|TRBD1|TRBJ1-2
TGTGCCAGCTGGCCGGGACAGGGGACTAACTATGGCTACACCTTC
CASWPGQGTNYGYTF
>NA|TRBV19|TRBD1|TRBJ1-1
TGTGCCAGTAGGATAGGGACAGTCAACACTGAAGCTTTCTTT
CASRIGTVNTEAFF
>NA|TRBV4-1|TRBD2|TRBJ2-1
TGCGCCAGCAGCGGCGTAACGGGAGGGCCTCGTGAGCAGTTCTTC
CASSGVTGGPREQFF
>NA|TRBV6-6|NA|TRBJ2-1
TGTGCCAGCAGTTGGCTAGCATACAATGAGCAGTTCTTC
CASSWLAYNEQFF
>NA|TRBV19|NA|TRBJ1-1
TGTGCCAGTTTTTCGGGGGAAGCTTTCTTT
CASFSGEAFF
>NA|TRBV27|NA|TRBJ1-1
TGTGCCAGCAGTTGGATATCCGGGACATCTGAAGCTTTCTTT
CASSWISGTSEAFF
>NA|TRBV15|NA|TRBJ1-2
TGTGCCACCAGCAGGGCGGGGACGGTGCTCAACTATGGCTACACCTTC
CATSRAGTVLNYGYTF
>few|TRBV5-1|TRBD1|TRBJ2-7
TGCGCCAGCAGCTTAGGACAGGGCATGGTCTACGAGCAGTACTTC
CASSLGQGMVYEQYF
>once|TRBV5-4|NA|TRBJ2-3
TGTGCCAGCAGCGACGGGACATCAGGCGCGGGAGATACGCAGTATTTT
CASSDGTSGAGDTQYF
>NA|TRBV2|NA|TRBJ2-5
TGTGCCAGCAGTGGGTCAGGGGCTGAGACCCAGTACTTC
CASSGSGAETQYF